The next 31 T cell receptor beta chains were all read from a single sample in a study of T cell changes during pregnancy in multiple sclerosis. Libraries were prepared by immunoSEQ multiplex PCR; TCRdb keeps only in-frame clonotypes and omits some of them. The repertoire holds around 100,000 clones, with approximately 90% as singletons. Sequences were derived from peripheral blood, sampled after pregnancy. The receptor set was obtained from a female donor with multiple sclerosis, enrolled in a pregnancy study.

This rearrangement joins TRBV5-8 to TRBJ1-2, with a tentative D call TRBD1 (6 bases). Trimming took 4 bases from V and 2 from J, leaving 15 bases between them. This CDR3 comprises 15 residues. Germline values: CDR1 SGHTS, CDR2 YDEGEE. Here the CDR3 DNA reads TGTGCCAGCAGCACCCCGGACAGTTTCAACTATGGCTACACCTTC. It is translated as CASSTPDSFNYGYTF.

V is TRBV5-6 and J is TRBJ2-5, with 11 bases identical to TRBD2. The CDR3 contains 19 residues. The germline V gene has CDR1 SGHDT and CDR2 YYEEEE. The J segment lost 0 bases and the V segment lost 4 bases, leaving 14 bases of the junction unmatched. The CDR3 coding sequence is TGTGCCAGCAGCCCAGAACATAGCAGACTAGCGGGGTACCAAGAGACCCAGTACTTC. Its protein is CASSPEHSRLAGYQETQYF.

The chain links TRBV7-9 to TRBJ2-3, with TRBD2 matching over 10 bases. J was trimmed by 5 bases and V by 2 bases; bases with no gene match: 4. Per the germline V gene, CDR1 is SEHNR and CDR2 is FQNEAQ (reference sequence). The length of the CDR3 is 15 residues. The CDR3 is CASSLLAGVVDTQYF. DNA of the CDR3: TGTGCCAGCAGCTTACTAGCGGGAGTAGTAGATACGCAGTATTTT.

V gene TRBV20-1 combines with J gene TRBJ1-2; D call uncertain. Germline-derived CDR1 and CDR2 are DFQATT and SNEGSKA (reference sequence). This CDR3 spans 10 amino acids. V was trimmed by 3 bases and J by 7 bases, leaving 6 bases between them. CDR3 in amino acids: CSARALGYTF. The CDR3, as DNA: TGCAGTGCTAGGGCCCTTGGCTACACCTTC.

V gene TRBV29-1 combines with J gene TRBJ2-1; perhaps TRBD2 as D (6 bases). The CDR3 length is 12 residues. The germline CDR1 and CDR2 sequences are SQVTM and ANQGSEA. Trimming shortened V by 3 bases and J by 10 bases, and 13 bases separated the two germline ends. The CDR3 here is CSVDSVAVEQFF. The CDR3 coding sequence is TGCAGCGTTGATTCGGTAGCGGTGGAGCAGTTCTTC.

The J gene is TRBJ2-2, the V gene TRBV5-6; D might be TRBD2 (6 bases). Germline CDR1 is SGHDT and CDR2 is YYEEEE. The ends were cut back, 6 bases at V and 3 bases at J, with 15 bases in the middle. This CDR3 spans 15 amino acids. CDR3 residues: CASTLGWGDTGELFF. The CDR3 nucleotides read TGTGCCAGCACCTTAGGATGGGGGGACACCGGGGAGCTGTTTTTT.

This chain uses TRBV7-8 with TRBJ1-5, with 9 positions matching TRBD1. V was pared by 5 bases and J by 5 bases, with 13 bases of the junction left unmatched. CDR3 length: 17 amino acids. Germline assignment: CDR1 SGHVS and CDR2 FQNEAQ. The CDR3 DNA reads as TGTGCCAGCAGCCCAGATTACAGGGGGCGCTCCGATCAGCCCCAGCATTTT. Amino acids: CASSPDYRGRSDQPQHF.

The chain has TRBV19 and TRBJ1-1, with a tentative D call TRBD1 (5 bases). This CDR3 is 15 amino acids long. The V gene's germline CDR1 is LNHDA and CDR2 SQIVND (reference sequence). V gave up 5 bases and J gave up 8 bases, with 21 bases separating them. The CDR3 nucleotides are TGTGCCAGTAGTTCCCCTTTTGGGGGGGAGGCAGAAGCTTTCTTT. It is translated as CASSSPFGGEAEAFF.

This clone was picked up one time. The rearrangement uses TRBV28 and TRBJ1-6; D unresolved. The CDR3 loop spans 15 amino acids. V was trimmed by 5 bases and J by 7 bases, leaving 15 bases between them. Germline CDR1 is MDHEN and CDR2 is SYDVKM. The CDR3 here is CASSPTDGGNSPLHF. The DNA for the CDR3 is TGTGCCAGCAGTCCGACGGACGGCGGGAATTCACCCCTCCACTTT.

The table lists this clone with a few counts. The rearrangement links TRBV7-9 to TRBJ1-2; D is unresolved. The length of the CDR3 is 13 residues. The germline V gene encodes CDR1 SEHNR and CDR2 FQNEAQ (reference sequence). V was trimmed by 5 bases and J by 6 bases, leaving 13 bases between them. CDR3 loop: CASSLPDGNGYTF. CDR3 coding DNA: TGTGCCAGCAGCCTACCGGACGGGAATGGCTACACCTTC.

The chain employs TRBV7-2 and TRBJ2-7; the match to TRBD2 covers 8 bases. V gave up 5 bases and J gave up 0 bases; unmatched junction bases: 6. CDR1 is SGHTA and CDR2 is FQGNSA in the germline V gene. There are 15 residues in the CDR3. Here the CDR3 reads CASSAQRGSSYEQYF. The DNA of the CDR3 is TGTGCCAGCAGCGCCCAGCGGGGGAGCTCCTACGAGCAGTACTTC.

The J gene is TRBJ1-1, the V gene TRBV18; D might be TRBD1 (5 bases). Germline-derived CDR1 and CDR2 are KGHSH and LQKENI. The CDR3 is made up of 13 amino acids. V lost 4 bases and J 3 bases, leaving 9 bases between the germline ends. In DNA form, the CDR3 reads TGTGCCAGCTCACTCGGGGGGGACACTGAAGCTTTCTTT. Translated: CASSLGGDTEAFF.

The chain joins TRBV2 to TRBJ2-7; D is undetermined. The V gene's germline CDR1 is SNHLY and CDR2 FYNNEI. This CDR3 is 16 amino acids long. The V end was cut by 6 bases, the J end by 2 bases, with 20 bases between. CDR3 sequence reads: CASSDSRRARPYEQYF. CDR3 nucleotides: TGTGCCAGCAGCGATTCTAGGCGAGCCCGACCCTACGAGCAGTACTTC.

This rearrangement joins TRBV11-3 to TRBJ2-2; no firm D call. Trimming cost V 5 bases and J 5 bases, with 9 bases left between them. The length of the CDR3 is 13 residues. Germline V lookup: CDR1 SGHNT, CDR2 YENEEA. CDR3 protein: CASSKPETGELFF. The CDR3 coding sequence is TGTGCCAGCAGCAAACCCGAGACCGGGGAGCTGTTTTTT.

CDR3 nucleotides: TGCGCCAGCCGGGGGTTAGGGGAAGGAGAAAAACTGTTTTTT. This sequence encodes CASRGLGEGEKLFF. V and J are TRBV5-1 and TRBJ1-4; the D gene is possibly TRBD1 (5 bases). The CDR3 has 14 residues. With 7 bases removed from V and 8 bases from J, the gap between germline ends came to 18 bases. The germline V gene has CDR1 SGHRS and CDR2 YFSETQ. Based on the CDR3 plus reference TRBV5-1 and TRBJ1-4, the full variable domain is KAGVTQTPRYLIKTRGQQVTLSCSPISGHRSVSWYQQTPGQGLQFLFEYFSETQRNKGNFPGRFSGRQFSNSRSEMNVSTLELGDSALYLCASRGLGEGEKLFFGSGTQLSVL.

The J gene is TRBJ2-2, the V gene TRBV5-1, with D possibly TRBD1 on 6 matching bases. Germline lookup yields CDR1 SGHRS and CDR2 YFSETQ. The CDR3 runs to 14 residues. Deletions cut 0 bases from V and 7 bases from J, with 10 bases between. In DNA, the CDR3 is TGCGCCAGCAGCTTGGCAGGGGAAAACGGGGAGCTGTTTTTT. This translates into CASSLAGENGELFF.

This clone occurred once. The V gene is TRBV11-2, the J gene TRBJ2-7; D may be TRBD1 (6 bases). Germline assignment: CDR1 SGHAT and CDR2 FQNNGV. Deletions cut 4 bases from V and 6 bases from J, with 13 bases between. The CDR3 runs to 13 residues. This chain's CDR3 is CASSSGRGREQYF. CDR3 DNA sequence: TGTGCCAGCAGCTCGGGCAGGGGCCGCGAGCAGTACTTC.

J is TRBJ1-2 and V is TRBV10-3; 9 positions agree with TRBD1. The CDR3 is 14 amino acids. V lost 4 bases to trimming and J lost 4 bases; unmatched junction nucleotides: 4. From germline, CDR1 is ENHRY and CDR2 SYGVKD. The CDR3 reads CAISAGQGLYGYTF. CDR3 bases: TGTGCCATCAGTGCGGGACAGGGACTCTATGGCTACACCTTC.

This rearrangement joins TRBV18 to TRBJ1-4; 8 positions agree with TRBD1. This CDR3 comprises 14 residues. From germline, CDR1 is KGHSH and CDR2 LQKENI. J lost 9 bases, V lost 5 bases, and 8 bases had no gene match. The CDR3: CASSSKDRDQKLFF. The CDR3 region has the DNA TGTGCCAGCTCATCCAAGGACAGGGATCAAAAACTGTTTTTT.

The V and J genes are TRBV30 and TRBJ1-1, with TRBD1 identical over 9 bases. The CDR3 has 14 residues. The germline CDR1 and CDR2 sequences are GTSNPN and SVGIG (reference sequence). The V and J ends lost 7 bases and 1 base, in that order; junction bases with no gene match: 7. The CDR3 DNA is TGTGCCTATAGACAGGGGGTCCCGAACACTGAAGCTTTCTTT. Its protein product is CAYRQGVPNTEAFF.

V gene TRBV19 combines with J gene TRBJ2-3; 9 bases line up with TRBD2. V trimming: 9 bases; J trimming: 3 bases; junction bases outside the gene matches: 7. The CDR3 is 14 residues long. Germline CDR1 is LNHDA and CDR2 is SQIVND (reference sequence). The CDR3 loop is CASSRGGATDTQYF. The CDR3 DNA reads as TGTGCCAGCTCCCGCGGGGGGGCAACAGATACGCAGTATTTT.

Note on this clone: One end of the junction fails to match germline, which may point to a read error. The chain couples TRBV4-1 to TRBJ1-4, with D uncertain. The germline gives CDR1 MGHRA, CDR2 YSYEKL. CDR3 length: 14 amino acids. The CDR3 region is CASSQGRTTEKLFF. CDR3 bases: TGCGCCAGCAGCCAAGGCCGAACTACTGAAAAACTGTTTTTT.

The chain links TRBV2 to TRBJ1-5; TRBD1 matches 9 bases. The V and J ends lost 6 bases and 10 bases, in that order; junction bases with no gene match: 13. The CDR3 spans 15 residues. Germline V gives CDR1 SNHLY, CDR2 FYNNEI. In nucleotides, the CDR3 is TGTGCCAGCAGGGGGGTAAGGGACAGGGAAGTTCCCCAGCATTTT. Its translation is CASRGVRDREVPQHF.

This clone was seen only once. This sequence joins TRBV14 and TRBJ1-6; weak D call: TRBD1 (6 bases). Germline loops: CDR1 SGHDN, CDR2 FVKESK. This CDR3 is 15 amino acids long. Trimming left V 2 bases short and J 9 bases short, with 14 bases between. The CDR3 protein is CASSQIQGWGSPLHF. CDR3 nucleotides: TGTGCCAGCAGCCAAATACAGGGCTGGGGTTCACCCCTCCACTTT.

V gene TRBV2 combines with J gene TRBJ2-7, with 11 bases lining up with TRBD2. Germline CDR1 reads SNHLY; CDR2 reads FYNNEI. The CDR3 spans 16 residues. Trimming removed 1 base from V and 3 bases from J; junction bases left unmatched: 5. The CDR3 bases are TGTGCCAGCAGTGAAGTGGCTAGCGGGGGGATCTACGAGCAGTACTTC. It translates to CASSEVASGGIYEQYF. The full variable domain, completed using reference TRBV2 and TRBJ2-7, is EPEVTQTPSHQVTQMGQEVILRCVPISNHLYFYWYRQILGQKVEFLVSFYNNEISEKSEIFDDQFSVERPDGSNFTLKIRSTKLEDSAMYFCASSEVASGGIYEQYFGPGTRLTVT.

Written as DNA, the CDR3 is TGCGCCAGCAGCTTGCCGGACACTGAAGCTTTCTTT. As protein: CASSLPDTEAFF. The rearrangement uses TRBV5-1 and TRBJ1-1; D gene ambiguous. CDR1 is SGHRS, CDR2 YFSETQ, per germline. The CDR3 has 12 residues. Trimming removed 1 base at V and 3 bases at J, with 4 bases between.

The chain couples TRBV5-1 to TRBJ2-4; D is unclear. This CDR3 region has 19 residues. Trimming stripped 1 base from V and 2 bases from J, with 22 bases between. CDR1 and CDR2 from the germline V gene are SGHRS and YFSETQ. The CDR3 loop reads CASSLNPFPVDASKNIQYF. The CDR3 nucleotides are TGCGCCAGCAGCTTGAACCCCTTTCCGGTTGATGCGTCCAAAAACATTCAGTACTTC.

V gene TRBV25-1 combines with J gene TRBJ2-7, with D unresolved. Germline-derived CDR1 and CDR2 are MGHDK and SYGVNS. The CDR3 has 13 residues. V was trimmed by 6 bases and J by 3 bases, leaving 12 bases between them. The CDR3 DNA is TGTGCCAGCAGGGGCTTCAGTTACTACGAGCAGTACTTC. Encoded protein: CASRGFSYYEQYF.

The chain joins TRBV19 to TRBJ1-5; TRBD1 is a possible D gene (6 bases). CDR1 is LNHDA, CDR2 SQIVND, per germline (reference sequence). The V end was cut by 5 bases, the J end by 4 bases, with 15 bases between. The CDR3 runs to 15 residues. The CDR3 coding sequence is TGTGCCAGTAGTCCAGACAGGATATGGAATCAGCCCCAGCATTTT. Amino acid sequence: CASSPDRIWNQPQHF.

This chain joins TRBV9 and TRBJ2-3; no definite D call. Germline V lookup: CDR1 SGDLS, CDR2 YYNGEE. The CDR3 has 13 amino acids. Trimming cost V 1 base and J 1 base, with 4 bases left between them. CDR3 residues: CASSVIGTDTQYF. The CDR3 nucleotides are TGTGCCAGCAGCGTAATAGGCACAGATACGCAGTATTTT. The full variable domain, completed using reference TRBV9 and TRBJ2-3, is DSGVTQTPKHLITATGQRVTLRCSPRSGDLSVYWYQQSLDQGLQFLIQYYNGEERAKGNILERFSAQQFPDLHSELNLSSLELGDSALYFCASSVIGTDTQYFGPGTRLTVL.

The V call is TRBV6-1, the J call TRBJ1-5; D is unresolved. The germline gives CDR1 MNHNS, CDR2 SASEGT. V gave up 3 bases and J gave up 3 bases, with 6 bases separating them. This CDR3 is built from 13 residues. The CDR3 DNA is TGTGCCAGCAGTGAGTCTTTCAATCAGCCCCAGCATTTT. This codes for CASSESFNQPQHF.